This TCR beta chain emerged from a study of blood T cell repertoires in COVID-19. About the study: Both acute and convalescent COVID-19 samples were obtained from the United States, Italy and Spain. PBMCs, B-cell-depleted T cells, or T cells were the source of the cDNA or gDNA that made up the material.

Germline trimming cut 7 bases from V and 9 bases from J; bases unmatched to any gene: 8. The CDR3 is 13 residues long. Produced via immunoSEQ multiplex PCR; TCRdb's table is partial and in-frame only. The repertoire consists of 200,000 or so clones, with roughly 80% occurring once and the leading ten covering roughly 5%. The sequence was collected from a human donor in a cohort sampled during active COVID-19. The source material was peripheral blood. The gene calls are TRBV12-3 or TRBV12-4 and TRBJ1-1, with 10 bases that match TRBD1. DNA for the CDR3: TGTGCCAGCAACGGACAGGGGGTACCGAAAGCTTTCTTT. Protein product: CASNGQGVPKAFF.